What follows describes a single T cell receptor beta chain. Its antigen is currently unknown. This sample stems from a study of naive and memory T cell subsets. Study findings and constraints: Diversity fell and Gini index rose from naive through CM, EM, EMRA.

The CDR3 loop spans 17 amino acids. Trimming cost V 3 bases and J 5 bases, with 19 bases left between them. Germline-derived CDR1 and CDR2 are MNHEY and SMNVEV (reference sequence). An equimolar mix of two oligonucleotides served as the beta constant-region primer for TRBC1 and TRBC2. TCRdb used MiXCR to reprocess the UMI-ligation and nested PCR reads, holding one entry per CDR3 protein. The sample contains 84,000 or so distinct CDR3 sequences, around 7% of which appear only once. The chain links TRBV27 to TRBJ1-4; the D gene is possibly TRBD1 (6 bases). Sequencing was performed on central memory CD4+ T cells from blood. This clonotype was obtained from a human donor in good health. CDR3 region: CASSLKTGRRGNEKLFF. DNA of the CDR3: TGTGCCAGCAGTTTGAAAACAGGGAGGAGGGGGAATGAAAAACTGTTTTTT.